Listed below are T cell receptor beta chains from one sample, sequenced in a study of regulatory T cells in long-lasting Graves disease. TCRdb passed the multiplex PCR reads through MiXCR, listing each CDR3 protein once. The table records about 540,000 distinct CDR3 sequences, approximately 12% of them present only once. These same records also appear under a second study, on T cells in Graves' hyperthyroidism and ophthalmopathy.

This specimen consisted of peripheral blood mononuclear cells (PBMCs), obtained at new diagnosis, from a patient treated with antithyroid drugs. These receptors came from a man aged 25-45 years with Graves disease. Both conserved end residues are trimmed from each CDR3.

V gene	CDR3 protein
TRBV27	ASSPYGGAAGSGYT
TRBV6-1	AHSRRSYGYT
TRBV6-5	ASSYSGGLGYGYT
TRBV30	AWVKNTEAF
TRBV20-1	NAVDTLNQPQH
TRBV6-1	ASSDNRRFGYT
TRBV29-1	SVGAEKLF
TRBV5-1	ASSLTPRTSGSYEQY
TRBV28	ASSSVAGEIGEQF
TRBV29-1	SAAQGSGNEQY
TRBV2	ASSVGKAQY
TRBV2	ASGGQGANYGYT
TRBV6-1	ASSRHLRGARAGGGVYNEQF
TRBV20-1	SARVGGGPRNEQF